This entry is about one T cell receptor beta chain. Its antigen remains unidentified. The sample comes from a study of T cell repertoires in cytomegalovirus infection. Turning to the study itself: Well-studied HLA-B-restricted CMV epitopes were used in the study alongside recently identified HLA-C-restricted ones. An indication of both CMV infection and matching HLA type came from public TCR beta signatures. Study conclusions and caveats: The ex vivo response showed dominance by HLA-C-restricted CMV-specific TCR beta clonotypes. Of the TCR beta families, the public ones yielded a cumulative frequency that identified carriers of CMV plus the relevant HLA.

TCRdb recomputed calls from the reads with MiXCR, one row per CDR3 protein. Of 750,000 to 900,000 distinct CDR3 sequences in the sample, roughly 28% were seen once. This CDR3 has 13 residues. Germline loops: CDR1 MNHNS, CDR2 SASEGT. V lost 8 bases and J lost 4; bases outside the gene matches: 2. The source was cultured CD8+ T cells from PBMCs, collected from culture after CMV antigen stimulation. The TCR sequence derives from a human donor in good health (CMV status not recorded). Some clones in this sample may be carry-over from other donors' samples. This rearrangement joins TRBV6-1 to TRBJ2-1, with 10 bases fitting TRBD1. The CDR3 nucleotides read TGTGCCAGCGGGACAGGGGTATACAATGAGCAGTTCTTC. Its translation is CASGTGVYNEQFF.